A single T cell receptor beta chain is shown here with its context. Its antigen remains unidentified. This specimen belongs to a study of response to subunit inactivated influenza vaccine. Study-level results: T cells newly recruited by each seasonal influenza vaccination are few, the authors suggested.

TCRdb re-analysed the RT-PCR reads in MiXCR, keeping a single row per CDR3 protein. This sample has around 580,000 distinct CDR3 sequences, with 12% found just once. Germline lookup yields CDR1 MNHEY and CDR2 SVGEGT. V lost 5 bases to trimming and J lost 0 bases; unmatched junction nucleotides: 7. This CDR3 has 16 amino acids. The TCR comes from a man between 50 and 59 years old who received an inactivated influenza vaccine. This rearrangement joins TRBV6-2 or TRBV6-3 to TRBJ2-1; 7 bases fit TRBD2. Sequenced here: PBMCs from blood, sampled on the day of vaccination. This chain's CDR3 is CASSQELAFSYNEQFF. The CDR3 nucleotides read TGTGCCAGCAGTCAGGAACTAGCGTTCTCCTACAATGAGCAGTTCTTC.